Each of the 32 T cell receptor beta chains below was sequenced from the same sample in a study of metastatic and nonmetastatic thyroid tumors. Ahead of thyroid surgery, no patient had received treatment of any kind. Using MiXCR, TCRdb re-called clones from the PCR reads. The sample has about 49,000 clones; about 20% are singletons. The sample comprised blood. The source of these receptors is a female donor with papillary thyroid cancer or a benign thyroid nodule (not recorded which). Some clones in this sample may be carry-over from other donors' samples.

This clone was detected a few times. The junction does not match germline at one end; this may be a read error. The CDR3 is CASIDLGIQNSPLHF. Here the CDR3 DNA reads TGTGCCAGTATTGATCTTGGCATCCAGAATTCTCCCCTCCACTTT. The chain is built from TRBV6-1 and TRBJ1-6, with unresolved D. Germline CDR1 MNHNS, CDR2 SASEGT. This CDR3 is built from 15 residues.

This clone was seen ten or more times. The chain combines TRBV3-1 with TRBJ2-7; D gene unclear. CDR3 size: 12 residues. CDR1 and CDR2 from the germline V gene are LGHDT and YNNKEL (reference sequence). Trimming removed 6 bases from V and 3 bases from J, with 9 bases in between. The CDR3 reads CASSQNRYEQYF. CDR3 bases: TGTGCCAGCAGTCAAAACCGCTACGAGCAGTACTTC.

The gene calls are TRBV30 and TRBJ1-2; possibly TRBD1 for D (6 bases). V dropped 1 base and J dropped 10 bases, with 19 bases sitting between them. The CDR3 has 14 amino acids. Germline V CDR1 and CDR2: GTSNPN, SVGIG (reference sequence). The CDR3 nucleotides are TGTGCCTGGAGTGGGGGACACTCGGAGGGCTTCTACACCTTC. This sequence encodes CAWSGGHSEGFYTF.

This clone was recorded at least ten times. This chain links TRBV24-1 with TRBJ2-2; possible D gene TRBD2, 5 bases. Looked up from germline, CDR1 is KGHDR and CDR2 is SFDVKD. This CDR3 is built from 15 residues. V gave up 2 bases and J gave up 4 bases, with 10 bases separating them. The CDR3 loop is CATSDSGKGTGELFF. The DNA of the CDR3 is TGTGCCACCAGTGATTCGGGGAAGGGCACCGGGGAGCTGTTTTTT.

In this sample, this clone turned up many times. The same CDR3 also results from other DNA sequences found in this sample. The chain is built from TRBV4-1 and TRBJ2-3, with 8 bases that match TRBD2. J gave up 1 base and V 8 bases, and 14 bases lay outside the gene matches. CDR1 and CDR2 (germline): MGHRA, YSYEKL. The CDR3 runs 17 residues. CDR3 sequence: CASRGGRRALGTDTQYF. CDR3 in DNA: TGCGCCAGCCGCGGGGGGAGAAGGGCCCTTGGCACAGATACGCAGTATTTT.

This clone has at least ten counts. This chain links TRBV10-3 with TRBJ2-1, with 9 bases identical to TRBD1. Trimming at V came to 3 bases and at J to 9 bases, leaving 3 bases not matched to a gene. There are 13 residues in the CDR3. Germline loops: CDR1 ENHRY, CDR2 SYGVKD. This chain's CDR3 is CAISDKDRGEQFF. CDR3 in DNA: TGTGCCATCAGTGATAAGGACAGGGGTGAGCAGTTCTTC.

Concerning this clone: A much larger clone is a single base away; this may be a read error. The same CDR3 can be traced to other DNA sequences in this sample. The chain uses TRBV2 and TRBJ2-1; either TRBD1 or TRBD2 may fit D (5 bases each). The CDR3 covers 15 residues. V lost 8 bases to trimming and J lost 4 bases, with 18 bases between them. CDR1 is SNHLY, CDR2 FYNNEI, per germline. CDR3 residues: CASAARDPTYNEQFF. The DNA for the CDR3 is TGTGCCAGCGCGGCCCGGGACCCAACATACAATGAGCAGTTCTTC.

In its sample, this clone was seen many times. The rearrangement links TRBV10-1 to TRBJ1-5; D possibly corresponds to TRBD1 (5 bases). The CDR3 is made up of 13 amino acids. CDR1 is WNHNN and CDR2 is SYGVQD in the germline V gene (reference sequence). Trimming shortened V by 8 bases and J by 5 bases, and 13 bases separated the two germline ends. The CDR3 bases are TGCGCCAGCCGGGCCGGGGCCTATCAGCCCCAGCATTTT. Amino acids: CASRAGAYQPQHF.

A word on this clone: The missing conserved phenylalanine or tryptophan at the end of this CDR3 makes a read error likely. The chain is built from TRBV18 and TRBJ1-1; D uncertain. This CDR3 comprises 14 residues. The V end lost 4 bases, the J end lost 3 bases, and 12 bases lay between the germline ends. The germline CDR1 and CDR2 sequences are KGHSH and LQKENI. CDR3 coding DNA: TGTGCCAGCTCACATTCTGATCAGTACACTGAAGCTTTCTTG. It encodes CASSHSDQYTEAFL.

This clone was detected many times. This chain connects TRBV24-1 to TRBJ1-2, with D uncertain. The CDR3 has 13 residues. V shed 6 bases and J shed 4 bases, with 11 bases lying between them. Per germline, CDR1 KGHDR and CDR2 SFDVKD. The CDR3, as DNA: TGTGCCACCAGTAATCCAGAGAGCTATGGCTACACCTTC. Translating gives CATSNPESYGYTF.

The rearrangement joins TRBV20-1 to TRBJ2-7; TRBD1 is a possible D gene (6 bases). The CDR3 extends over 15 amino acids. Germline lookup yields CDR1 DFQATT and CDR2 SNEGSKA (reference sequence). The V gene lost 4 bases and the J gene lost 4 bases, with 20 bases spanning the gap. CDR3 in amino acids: CSATTCRQAGYEQYF. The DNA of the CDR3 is TGCAGTGCTACCACCTGCAGACAGGCTGGTTACGAGCAGTACTTC.

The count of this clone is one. CDR3 sequence: CASSYSPRGTRDGYTF. In DNA form, the CDR3 reads TGTGCCAGCAGCTACTCCCCACGGGGGACTAGGGATGGCTACACCTTC. This chain connects TRBV11-1 to TRBJ1-2; D may be TRBD1 (5 bases). The CDR3 has 16 residues. V was cut by 4 bases and J by 6 bases, with 21 bases left in between. Germline V gene lookup returns CDR1 SGHAT and CDR2 FQDESV (reference sequence).

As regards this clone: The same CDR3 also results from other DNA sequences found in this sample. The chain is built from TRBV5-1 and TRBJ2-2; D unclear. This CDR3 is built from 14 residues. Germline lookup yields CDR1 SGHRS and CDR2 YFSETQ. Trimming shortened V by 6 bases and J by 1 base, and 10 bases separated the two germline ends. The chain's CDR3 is CASTRTGNTGELFF. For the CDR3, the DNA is TGCGCCAGCACCCGTACTGGGAACACCGGGGAGCTGTTTTTT.

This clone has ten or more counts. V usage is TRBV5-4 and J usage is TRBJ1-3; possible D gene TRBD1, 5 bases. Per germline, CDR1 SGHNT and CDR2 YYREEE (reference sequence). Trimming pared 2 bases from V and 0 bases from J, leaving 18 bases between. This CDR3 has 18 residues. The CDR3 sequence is CASSLEFGQGISGNTIYF. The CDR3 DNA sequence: TGTGCCAGCAGCTTAGAGTTTGGTCAGGGTATCTCTGGAAACACCATATATTTT.

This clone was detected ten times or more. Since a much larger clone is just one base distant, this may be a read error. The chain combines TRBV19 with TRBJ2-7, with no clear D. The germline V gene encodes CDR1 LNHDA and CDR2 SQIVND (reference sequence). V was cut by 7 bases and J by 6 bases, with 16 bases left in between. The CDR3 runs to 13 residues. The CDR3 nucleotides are TGTGCCAGTATAGGGCCTACATCGTGCGAGCAGTACTTC. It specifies CASIGPTSCEQYF.

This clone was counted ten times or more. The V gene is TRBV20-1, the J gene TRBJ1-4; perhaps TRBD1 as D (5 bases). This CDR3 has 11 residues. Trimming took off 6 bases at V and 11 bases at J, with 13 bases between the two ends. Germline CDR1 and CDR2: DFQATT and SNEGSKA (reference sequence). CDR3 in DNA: TGCAGTGCGGGAGAGGGGACGAAACTGTTTTTT. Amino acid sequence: CSAGEGTKLFF.

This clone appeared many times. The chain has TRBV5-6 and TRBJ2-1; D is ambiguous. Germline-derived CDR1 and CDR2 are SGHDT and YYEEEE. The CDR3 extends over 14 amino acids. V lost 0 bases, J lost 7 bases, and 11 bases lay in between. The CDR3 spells CASSLVAVGNEQFF. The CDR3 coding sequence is TGTGCCAGCAGCTTGGTGGCGGTCGGTAATGAGCAGTTCTTC.

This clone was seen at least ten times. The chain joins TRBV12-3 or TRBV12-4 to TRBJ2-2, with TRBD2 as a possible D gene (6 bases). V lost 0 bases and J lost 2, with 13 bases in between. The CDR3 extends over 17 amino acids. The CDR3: CASSLATEGLNTGELFF. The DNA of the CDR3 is TGTGCCAGCAGTTTAGCGACCGAGGGACTCAACACCGGGGAGCTGTTTTTT.

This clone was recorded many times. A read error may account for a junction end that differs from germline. Here the CDR3 reads CASSRFAGSSHNEQFF. In DNA form, the CDR3 reads TGTGCCAGCAGCCGTTTTGCGGGGTCCTCCCACAATGAGCAGTTCTTC. The V call is TRBV7-3, the J call TRBJ2-1; the D gene is possibly TRBD2 (6 bases). Germline loops: CDR1 SGHTA, CDR2 FQGTGA. The CDR3 totals 16 residues. The full variable domain, in which reference TRBV7-3 and TRBJ2-1 provide the parts outside the CDR3, is GAGVSQTPSNKVTEKGKYVELRCDPISGHTALYWYRQSLGQGPEFLIYFQGTGAADDSGLPNDRFFAVRPEGSVSTLKIQRTERGDSAVYLCASSRFAGSSHNEQFFGPGTRLTVL.

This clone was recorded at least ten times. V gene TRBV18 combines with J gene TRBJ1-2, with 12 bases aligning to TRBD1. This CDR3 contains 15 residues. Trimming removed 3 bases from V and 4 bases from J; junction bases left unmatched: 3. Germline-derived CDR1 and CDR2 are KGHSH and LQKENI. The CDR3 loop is CASSPGQGASYGYTF. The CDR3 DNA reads TGTGCCAGCTCACCGGGACAGGGGGCGAGCTATGGCTACACCTTC. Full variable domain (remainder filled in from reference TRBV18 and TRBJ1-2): NAGVMQNPRHLVRRRGQEARLRCSPMKGHSHVYWYRQLPEEGLKFMVYLQKENIIDESGMPKERFSAEFPKEGPSILRIQQVVRGDSAAYFCASSPGQGASYGYTFGSGTRLTVV.

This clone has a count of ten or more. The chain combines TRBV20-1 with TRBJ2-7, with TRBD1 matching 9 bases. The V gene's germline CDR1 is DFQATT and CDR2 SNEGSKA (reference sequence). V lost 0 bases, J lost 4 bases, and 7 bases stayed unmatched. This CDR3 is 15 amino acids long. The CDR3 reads CSARDGYRGQYEQYF. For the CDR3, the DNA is TGCAGTGCTAGAGATGGTTACAGGGGGCAATACGAGCAGTACTTC.

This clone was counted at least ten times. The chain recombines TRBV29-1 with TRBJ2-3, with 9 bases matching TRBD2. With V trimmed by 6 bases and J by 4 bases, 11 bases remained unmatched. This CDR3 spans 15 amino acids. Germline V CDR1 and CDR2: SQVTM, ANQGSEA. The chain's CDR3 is CSVTWGLASPDTQYF. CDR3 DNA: TGCAGCGTCACTTGGGGACTAGCTTCCCCAGATACGCAGTATTTT.

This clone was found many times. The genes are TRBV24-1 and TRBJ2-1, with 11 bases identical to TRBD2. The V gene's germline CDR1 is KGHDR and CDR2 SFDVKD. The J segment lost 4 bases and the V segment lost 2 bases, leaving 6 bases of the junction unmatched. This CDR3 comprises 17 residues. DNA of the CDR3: TGTGCCACCAGTGATTCCCTAGCGGGGGGCCCTTACAATGAGCAGTTCTTC. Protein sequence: CATSDSLAGGPYNEQFF.

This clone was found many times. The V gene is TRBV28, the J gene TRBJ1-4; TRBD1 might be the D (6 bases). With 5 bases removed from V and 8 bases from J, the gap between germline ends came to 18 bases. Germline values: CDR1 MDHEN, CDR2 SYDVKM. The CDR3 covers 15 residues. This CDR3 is CASSDIQGEREKLFF. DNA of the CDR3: TGTGCCAGCAGTGACATACAGGGTGAACGCGAAAAACTGTTTTTT.

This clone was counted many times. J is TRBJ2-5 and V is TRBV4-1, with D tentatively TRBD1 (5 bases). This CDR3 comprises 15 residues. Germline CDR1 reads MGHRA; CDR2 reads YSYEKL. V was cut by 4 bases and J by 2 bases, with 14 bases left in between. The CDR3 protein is CASSPTVTAQETQYF. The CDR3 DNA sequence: TGCGCCAGCAGCCCTACCGTGACAGCTCAAGAGACCCAGTACTTC.

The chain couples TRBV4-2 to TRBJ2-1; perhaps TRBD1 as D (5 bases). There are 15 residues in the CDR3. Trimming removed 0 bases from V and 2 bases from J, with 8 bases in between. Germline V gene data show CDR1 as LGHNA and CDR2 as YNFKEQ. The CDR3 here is CASSQDGAAYNEQFF. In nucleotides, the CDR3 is TGTGCCAGCAGCCAAGATGGGGCAGCCTACAATGAGCAGTTCTTC.

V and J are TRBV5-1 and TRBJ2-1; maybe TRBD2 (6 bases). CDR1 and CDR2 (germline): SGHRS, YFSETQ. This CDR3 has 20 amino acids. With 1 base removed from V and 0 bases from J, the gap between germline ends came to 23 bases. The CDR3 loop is CASSLRLAAFQSSSYNEQFF. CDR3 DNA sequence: TGCGCCAGCAGCTTGAGATTAGCGGCTTTTCAGTCTAGCTCCTACAATGAGCAGTTCTTC. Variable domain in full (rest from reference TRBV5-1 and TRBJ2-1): KAGVTQTPRYLIKTRGQQVTLSCSPISGHRSVSWYQQTPGQGLQFLFEYFSETQRNKGNFPGRFSGRQFSNSRSEMNVSTLELGDSALYLCASSLRLAAFQSSSYNEQFFGPGTRLTVL.

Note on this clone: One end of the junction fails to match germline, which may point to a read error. The CDR3 DNA reads TGTGCCAGCACCTGGACAGCCTATGGCTACGCCTTC. It codes for CASTWTAYGYAF. This sequence joins TRBV9 and TRBJ1-2; D perhaps matches TRBD1 (6 bases). The germline CDR1 and CDR2 sequences are SGDLS and YYNGEE. The CDR3 is made up of 12 amino acids.

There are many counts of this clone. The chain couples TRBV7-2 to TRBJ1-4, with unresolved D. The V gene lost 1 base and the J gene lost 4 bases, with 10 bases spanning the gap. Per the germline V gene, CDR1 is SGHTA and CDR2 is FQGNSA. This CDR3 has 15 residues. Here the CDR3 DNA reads TGTGCCAGCAGCTTAGGGCTTAACTATAATGAAAAACTGTTTTTT. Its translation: CASSLGLNYNEKLFF.

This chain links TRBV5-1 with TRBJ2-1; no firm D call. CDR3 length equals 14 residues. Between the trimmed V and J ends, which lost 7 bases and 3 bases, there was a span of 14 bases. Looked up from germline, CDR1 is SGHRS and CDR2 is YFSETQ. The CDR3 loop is CASAWAVYYNEQFF. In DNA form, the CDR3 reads TGCGCCAGCGCGTGGGCGGTATACTACAATGAGCAGTTCTTC.

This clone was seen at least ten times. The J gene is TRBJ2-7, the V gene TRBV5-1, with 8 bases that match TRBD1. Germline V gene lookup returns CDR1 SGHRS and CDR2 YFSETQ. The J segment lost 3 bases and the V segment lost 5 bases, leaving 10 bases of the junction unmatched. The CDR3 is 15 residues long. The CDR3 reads CASRHPGQANYEQYF. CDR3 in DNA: TGCGCCAGCAGGCATCCGGGACAGGCAAACTACGAGCAGTACTTC.

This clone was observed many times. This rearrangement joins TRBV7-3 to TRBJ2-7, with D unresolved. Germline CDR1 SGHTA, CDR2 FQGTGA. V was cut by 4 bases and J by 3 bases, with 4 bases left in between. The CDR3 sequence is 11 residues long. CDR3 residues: CASSSLYEQYF. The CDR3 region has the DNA TGTGCCAGCAGCTCACTCTACGAGCAGTACTTC.